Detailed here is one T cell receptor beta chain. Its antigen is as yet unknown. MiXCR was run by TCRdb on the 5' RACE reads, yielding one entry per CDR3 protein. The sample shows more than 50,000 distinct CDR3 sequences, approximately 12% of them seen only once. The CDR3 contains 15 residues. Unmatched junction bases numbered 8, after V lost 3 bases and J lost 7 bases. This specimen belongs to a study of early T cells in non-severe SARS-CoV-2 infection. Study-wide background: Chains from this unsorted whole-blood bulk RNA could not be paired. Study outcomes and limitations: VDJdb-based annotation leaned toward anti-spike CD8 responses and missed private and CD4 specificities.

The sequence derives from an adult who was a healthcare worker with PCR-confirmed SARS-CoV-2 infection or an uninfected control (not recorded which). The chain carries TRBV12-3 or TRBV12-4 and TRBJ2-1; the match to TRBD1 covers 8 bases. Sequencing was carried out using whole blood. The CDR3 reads CASSFYQGAENEQFF. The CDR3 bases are TGTGCCAGCAGTTTTTATCAGGGGGCGGAAAATGAGCAGTTCTTC.